A selection of T cell receptor beta chains follows, all from one sample in a study of graft-versus-host responses after intestinal transplantation. Antigens of these TCRs are unknown. The repertoire was sequenced with immunoSEQ multiplex PCR; TCRdb's copy has only in-frame clones and lacks some. Seen here are tens of thousands of clones, about 93% observed once, and the top ten hold approximately 0.5%. Source: unstimulated CD8+ T cells sorted from spleen or lymph node cells, taken before intestinal transplant. These receptors originate from a human donor who received an intestinal transplant. Each CDR3 is given with its conserved first and last residue. A D gene is named only where the DNA matches it firmly. For some rows the clone size is stated as once, few or many, or as a class when expanded; others skip it.

TRBD2,TRBJ2-3,TRBV6-1,.,CASSEDPGAGGTSDTQYF,TGTGCCAGCAGTGAAGACCCGGGGGCGGGGGGTACATCAGATACGCAGTATTTT
TRBD2,TRBJ2-2,TRBV7-8,.,CASSLRLAEDTGELFF,TGTGCCAGCAGCTTACGACTAGCCGAAGACACCGGGGAGCTGTTTTTT
.,TRBJ1-2,TRBV11-2,.,CAIQGNYGYTF,TGTGCCATCCAGGGGAACTATGGCTACACCTTC
.,TRBJ1-1,TRBV5-6,once,CASSLTGWAEAFF,TGTGCCAGCAGCTTGACAGGGTGGGCTGAAGCTTTCTTT
TRBD1,TRBJ2-5,TRBV4-1,.,CASSPGTGGIETQYF,TGCGCCAGCAGCCCCGGGACAGGGGGTATCGAGACCCAGTACTTC
.,TRBJ1-4,TRBV5-6,.,CASSLGQGREKLFF,TGTGCCAGCAGCTTGGGGCAGGGCAGGGAAAAACTGTTTTTT
.,TRBJ2-7,TRBV19,.,CASSFGSSSYEQYF,TGTGCCAGTAGTTTCGGTTCGAGCTCCTACGAGCAGTACTTC
.,TRBJ2-7,TRBV4-2,.,CASSQSLSAYEQYF,TGTGCCAGCAGCCAATCTCTATCCGCCTACGAGCAGTACTTC
.,TRBJ1-1,TRBV29-1,.,CSVESLNTEAFF,TGCAGCGTTGAAAGCCTGAACACTGAAGCTTTCTTT
.,TRBJ2-1,TRBV15,.,CATSRGRANEQFF,TGTGCCACCAGCAGAGGCAGGGCCAATGAGCAGTTCTTC
TRBD2,TRBJ2-7,TRBV5-1,.,CASSLGLVGEQYF,TGCGCCAGCAGCCTCGGACTAGTGGGCGAGCAGTACTTC
TRBD1,TRBJ1-1,TRBV4-3,once,CASSDGTGLMNTEAFF,TGCGCCAGCAGCGACGGGACAGGACTGATGAACACTGAAGCTTTCTTT
.,TRBJ2-1,TRBV2,.,CASSGRSSANEQFF,TGTGCCAGCAGTGGGAGGAGCTCCGCGAATGAGCAGTTCTTC
.,TRBJ2-2,TRBV30,.,CAWKQNTGELFF,TGTGCCTGGAAACAGAACACCGGGGAGCTGTTTTTT
TRBD1,TRBJ1-2,TRBV28,.,CASSHFGTGVYGYTF,TGTGCCAGCAGTCACTTCGGGACAGGAGTCTATGGCTACACCTTC
.,TRBJ2-4,TRBV27,.,CASSLVAGENIQYF,TGTGCCAGCAGTTTAGTTGCAGGGGAAAACATTCAGTACTTC
TRBD1,TRBJ2-1,TRBV4-1,once,CASSQVRGQGNNEQFF,TGCGCCAGCAGCCAAGTCCGGGGACAGGGCAACAATGAGCAGTTCTTC
.,TRBJ2-3,TRBV19,.,CASSIGAETQYF,TGTGCCAGTAGTATAGGAGCGGAAACGCAGTATTTT
.,TRBJ1-1,TRBV6-5,.,CASTRNMNTEAFF,TGTGCCAGCACGCGGAACATGAACACTGAAGCTTTCTTT
.,TRBJ2-4,TRBV4-1,.,CASSPTPGVAKNIQYF,TGCGCCAGCAGCCCAACTCCTGGAGTAGCCAAAAACATTCAGTACTTC
.,TRBJ1-3,TRBV12-5,few,CASGVTGGNTIYF,TGTGCTAGTGGTGTGACAGGTGGAAACACCATATATTTT
.,TRBJ1-1,TRBV10-1,.,CASSEEGWMTEAFF,TGCGCCAGCAGTGAGGAGGGATGGATGACTGAAGCTTTCTTT
TRBD2,TRBJ2-2,TRBV19,.,CASSIGAGGMLGELFF,TGTGCCAGTAGTATTGGAGCGGGGGGGATGCTCGGGGAGCTGTTTTTT
.,TRBJ2-1,TRBV4-1,.,CASSQVTGSGPYNEQFF,TGCGCCAGCAGCCAAGTAACGGGGAGCGGCCCCTACAATGAGCAGTTCTTC
.,TRBJ1-1,TRBV2,.,CASSEVITGNTEAFF,TGTGCCAGCAGTGAAGTGATCACCGGGAACACTGAAGCTTTCTTT
.,TRBJ2-1,TRBV9,.,CASSPPDGKYEQFF,TGTGCCAGCAGCCCTCCGGACGGGAAGTATGAGCAGTTCTTC
.,TRBJ1-1,TRBV29-1,.,CSVEGQENIKNTEAFF,TGCAGCGTTGAAGGGCAGGAAAACATCAAAAACACTGAAGCTTTCTTT
.,TRBJ1-1,TRBV11-3,.,CASTGTEAFF,TGTGCCAGCACGGGAACTGAAGCTTTCTTT
TRBD1,TRBJ1-2,TRBV30,.,CAWSPGQFTYGYTF,TGTGCCTGGAGTCCGGGACAGTTTACCTATGGCTACACCTTC
.,TRBJ2-1,TRBV5-4,.,CASSFSGGSYNEQFF,TGTGCCAGCAGCTTCTCAGGTGGCTCCTACAATGAGCAGTTCTTC
.,TRBJ2-7,TRBV29-1,.,CSVEVGGASYEQYF,TGCAGCGTTGAGGTCGGGGGTGCCTCCTACGAGCAGTACTTC
TRBD1,TRBJ2-1,TRBV25-1,.,CASSEHGQGNNEQFF,TGTGCCAGCAGTGAACACGGACAGGGGAACAATGAGCAGTTCTTC
TRBD2,TRBJ2-2,TRBV9,once,CASSASGGASGELFF,TGTGCCAGCAGTGCTAGCGGGGGGGCCTCCGGGGAGCTGTTTTTT
TRBD1,TRBJ2-7,TRBV6-1,.,CASSEETGSSYEQYF,TGTGCCAGCAGTGAAGAGACAGGGAGCTCCTACGAGCAGTACTTC
.,TRBJ1-1,TRBV27,.,CASSHRAEAFF,TGTGCCAGCAGTCACAGGGCTGAAGCTTTCTTT
.,TRBJ2-4,TRBV5-1,.,CASSSTGMGNIQYF,TGCGCCAGCAGCTCGACAGGCATGGGAAACATTCAGTACTTC
.,TRBJ2-7,TRBV4-2,once,CASSQGVEAQYF,TGTGCCAGCAGCCAAGGAGTCGAGGCCCAGTACTTC
.,TRBJ2-7,TRBV6-4,.,CASSDRREPSYEQYF,TGTGCCAGCAGTGACAGGAGGGAGCCCTCCTACGAGCAGTACTTC
TRBD1,TRBJ1-2,TRBV4-3,.,CASSQADRDHGYTF,TGCGCCAGCAGCCAAGCCGACAGGGATCATGGCTACACCTTC
.,TRBJ2-7,TRBV30,.,CAWAAFPPYEQYF,TGTGCCTGGGCGGCCTTTCCCCCCTACGAGCAGTACTTC
.,TRBJ1-5,TRBV2,.,CASSDEGEGQPQHF,TGTGCCAGCAGTGATGAAGGGGAGGGGCAGCCCCAGCATTTT
.,TRBJ1-4,TRBV6-7,.,CASSYSRWATNEKLFF,TGTGCCAGCAGTTACTCGAGGTGGGCAACTAATGAAAAACTGTTTTTT
TRBD1,TRBJ2-2,TRBV19,.,CASSITGATGELFF,TGTGCCAGTAGTATTACAGGGGCAACCGGGGAGCTGTTTTTT
.,TRBJ2-7,TRBV5-4,once,CASSLDGYEQYF,TGTGCCAGCAGCTTGGACGGCTACGAGCAGTACTTC
TRBD1,TRBJ2-5,TRBV7-2,.,CASSLATGVVETQYF,TGTGCCAGCAGCTTGGCCACAGGGGTAGTGGAGACCCAGTACTTC
.,TRBJ2-3,TRBV7-2,.,CASSFDRENTDTQYF,TGTGCCAGCAGCTTTGACCGGGAGAATACAGATACGCAGTATTTT
.,TRBJ1-2,TRBV19,.,CASSVFGGYTF,TGTGCCAGTAGTGTGTTTGGCGGCTACACCTTC
.,TRBJ2-7,TRBV5-6,.,CASSLQGLYEQYF,TGTGCCAGCAGCTTGCAGGGGCTCTACGAGCAGTACTTC
.,TRBJ2-1,TRBV19,.,CASSIVRNEQFF,TGTGCCAGTAGTATAGTCCGCAATGAGCAGTTCTTC
.,TRBJ2-1,TRBV7-9,once,CASSSRPGLEDEQFF,TGTGCCAGCAGCTCCCGACCGGGACTCGAGGATGAGCAGTTCTTC
.,TRBJ1-1,TRBV9,.,CASSVATIRVSTEAFF,TGTGCCAGCAGCGTAGCTACGATCAGGGTTAGTACTGAAGCTTTCTTT
TRBD1,TRBJ2-7,TRBV6-5,.,CASSSRGPLYEQYF,TGTGCCAGCAGTAGCAGGGGGCCCCTCTACGAGCAGTACTTC
TRBD2,TRBJ2-7,TRBV28,.,CASSLRVSGSLYEQYF,TGTGCCAGCAGTTTAAGGGTTAGCGGGAGTTTATACGAGCAGTACTTC
TRBD1,TRBJ2-7,TRBV19,.,CASSSGGEQYF,TGTGCCAGTAGCTCAGGGGGCGAGCAGTACTTC